This T cell receptor (beta chain) was obtained from a study of blood T cell repertoires in COVID-19. V was clipped by 4 bases and J by 1 base; unmatched bases: 4. Germline V lookup: CDR1 GTSNPN, CDR2 SVGIG (reference sequence). The CDR3 totals 14 residues. The repertoire was sequenced with immunoSEQ multiplex PCR; TCRdb's copy has only in-frame clones and lacks some. The sample has some 250,000 clones; roughly 88% are singletons. V and J are TRBV30 and TRBJ2-1; 7 bases match TRBD2. Sequenced material: PBMCs or T cells enriched from blood (not recorded which). The clonotype was recovered from a woman aged 45-59 years who had recovered from COVID-19. CDR3 in DNA: TGTGCCTGGACTCCTAGCGGATCCTACAATGAGCAGTTCTTC. Amino acids: CAWTPSGSYNEQFF.